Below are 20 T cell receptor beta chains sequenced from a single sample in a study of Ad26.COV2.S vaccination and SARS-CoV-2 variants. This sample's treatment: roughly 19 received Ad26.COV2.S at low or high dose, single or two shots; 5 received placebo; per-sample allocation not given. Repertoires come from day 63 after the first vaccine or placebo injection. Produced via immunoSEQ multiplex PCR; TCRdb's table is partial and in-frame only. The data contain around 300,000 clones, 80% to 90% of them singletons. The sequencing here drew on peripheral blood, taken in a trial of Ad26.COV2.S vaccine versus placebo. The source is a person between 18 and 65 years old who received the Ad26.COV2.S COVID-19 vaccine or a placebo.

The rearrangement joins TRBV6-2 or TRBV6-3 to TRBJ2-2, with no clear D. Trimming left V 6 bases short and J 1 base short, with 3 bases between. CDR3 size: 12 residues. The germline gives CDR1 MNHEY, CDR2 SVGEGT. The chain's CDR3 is CASSLNTGELFF. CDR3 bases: TGTGCCAGCAGCTTGAACACCGGGGAGCTGTTTTTT.

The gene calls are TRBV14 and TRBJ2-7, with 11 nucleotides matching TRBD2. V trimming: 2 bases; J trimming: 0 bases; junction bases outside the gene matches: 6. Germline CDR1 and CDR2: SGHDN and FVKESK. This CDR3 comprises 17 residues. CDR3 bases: TGTGCCAGCAGCCAACTGGGACTAGCGGCCCGCTCCTACGAGCAGTACTTC. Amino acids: CASSQLGLAARSYEQYF.

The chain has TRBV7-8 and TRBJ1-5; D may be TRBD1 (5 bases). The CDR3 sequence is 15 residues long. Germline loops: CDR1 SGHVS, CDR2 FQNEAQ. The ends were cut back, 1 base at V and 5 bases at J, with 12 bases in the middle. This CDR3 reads CASSLGSGGDQPQHF. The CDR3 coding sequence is TGTGCCAGCAGCTTAGGGTCGGGGGGTGATCAGCCCCAGCATTTT.

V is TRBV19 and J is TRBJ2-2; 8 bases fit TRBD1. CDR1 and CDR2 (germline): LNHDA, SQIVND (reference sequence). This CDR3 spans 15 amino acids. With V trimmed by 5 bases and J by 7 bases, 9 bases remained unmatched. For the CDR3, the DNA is TGTGCCAGTAGTTCCCAGGGGGCGCTCATCGGGGAGCTGTTTTTT. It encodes CASSSQGALIGELFF.

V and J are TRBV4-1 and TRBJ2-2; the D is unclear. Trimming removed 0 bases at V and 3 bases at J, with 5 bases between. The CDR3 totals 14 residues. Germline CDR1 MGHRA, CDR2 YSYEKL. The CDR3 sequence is CASSQEVDTGELFF. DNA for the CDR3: TGCGCCAGCAGCCAAGAGGTAGACACCGGGGAGCTGTTTTTT.

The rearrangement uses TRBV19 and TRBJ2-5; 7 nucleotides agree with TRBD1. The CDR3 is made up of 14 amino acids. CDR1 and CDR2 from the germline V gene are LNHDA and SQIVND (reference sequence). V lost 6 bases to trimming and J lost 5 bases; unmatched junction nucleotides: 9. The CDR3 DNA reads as TGTGCCAGTAGAAACAGGGGAACTGGGGAGACCCAGTACTTC. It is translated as CASRNRGTGETQYF.

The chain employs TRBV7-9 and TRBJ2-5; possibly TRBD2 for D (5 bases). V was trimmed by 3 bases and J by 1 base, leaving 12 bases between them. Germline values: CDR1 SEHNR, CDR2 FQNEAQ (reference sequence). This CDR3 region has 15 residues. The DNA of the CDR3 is TGTGCCAGCAGCTTTGGTGGGAGCTCCCAAGAGACCCAGTACTTC. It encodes CASSFGGSSQETQYF.

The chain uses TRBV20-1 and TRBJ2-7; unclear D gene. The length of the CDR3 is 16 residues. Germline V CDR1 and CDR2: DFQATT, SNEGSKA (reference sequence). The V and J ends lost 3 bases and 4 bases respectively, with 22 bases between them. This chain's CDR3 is CSASPSTGSDAYEQYF. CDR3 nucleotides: TGCAGTGCTAGTCCTTCGACCGGGTCCGACGCTTACGAGCAGTACTTC.

The CDR3 DNA follows: TGTGCCAGCAGTGAAGCTGTATCTAGGGGTCTACGCCCTAACACTGAAGCTTTCTTT. Translation: CASSEAVSRGLRPNTEAFF. The chain couples TRBV6-1 to TRBJ1-1; maybe TRBD1 (5 bases). Germline assignment: CDR1 MNHNS and CDR2 SASEGT. This CDR3 contains 19 residues. V lost 0 bases and J lost 2, with 22 bases in between.

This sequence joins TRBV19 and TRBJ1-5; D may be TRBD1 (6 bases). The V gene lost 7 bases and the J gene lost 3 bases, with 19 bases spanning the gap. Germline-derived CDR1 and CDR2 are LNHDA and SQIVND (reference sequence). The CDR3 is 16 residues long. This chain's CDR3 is CASKGREQGNNQPQHF. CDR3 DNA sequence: TGTGCCAGTAAGGGTCGGGAGCAGGGGAACAATCAGCCCCAGCATTTT.

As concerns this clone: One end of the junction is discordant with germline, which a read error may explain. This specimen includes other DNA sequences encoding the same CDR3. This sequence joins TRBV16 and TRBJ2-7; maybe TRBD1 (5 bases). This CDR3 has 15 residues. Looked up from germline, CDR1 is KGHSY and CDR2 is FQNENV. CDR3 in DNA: TGTGCCAGCAGCCAATCGCCAGGGAAAACCTACGAACAGTACTTC. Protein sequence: CASSQSPGKTYEQYF.

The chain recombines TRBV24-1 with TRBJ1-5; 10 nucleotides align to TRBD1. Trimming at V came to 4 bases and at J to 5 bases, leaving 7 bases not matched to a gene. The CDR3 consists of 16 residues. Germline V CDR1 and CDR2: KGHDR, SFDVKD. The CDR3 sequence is CATSDPGQGFDQPQHF. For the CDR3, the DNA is TGTGCCACCAGTGACCCGGGACAGGGGTTTGATCAGCCCCAGCATTTT.

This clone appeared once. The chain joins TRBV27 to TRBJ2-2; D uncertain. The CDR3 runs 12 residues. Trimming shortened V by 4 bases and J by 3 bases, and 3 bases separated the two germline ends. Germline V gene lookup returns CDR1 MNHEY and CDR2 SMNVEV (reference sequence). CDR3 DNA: TGTGCCAGCAGTTATGACACCGGGGAGCTGTTTTTT. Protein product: CASSYDTGELFF.

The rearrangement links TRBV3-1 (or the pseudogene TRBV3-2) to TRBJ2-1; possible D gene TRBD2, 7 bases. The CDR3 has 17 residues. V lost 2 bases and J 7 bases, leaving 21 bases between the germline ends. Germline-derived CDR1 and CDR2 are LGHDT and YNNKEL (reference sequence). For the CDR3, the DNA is TGTGCCAGCAGCCAACCCCTCAGAAAGAAGGGGGGGAATGAGCAGTTCTTC. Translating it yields CASSQPLRKKGGNEQFF.

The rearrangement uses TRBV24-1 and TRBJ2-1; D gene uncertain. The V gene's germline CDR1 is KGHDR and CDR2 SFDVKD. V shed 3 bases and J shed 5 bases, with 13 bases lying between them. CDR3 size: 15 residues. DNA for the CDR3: TGTGCCACCAGTGATCGGAACCGGGCAAACAATGAGCAGTTCTTC. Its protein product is CATSDRNRANNEQFF.

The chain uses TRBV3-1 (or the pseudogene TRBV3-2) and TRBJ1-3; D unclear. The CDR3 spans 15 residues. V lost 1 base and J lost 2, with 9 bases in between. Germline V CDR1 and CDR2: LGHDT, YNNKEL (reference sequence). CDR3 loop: CASSQAWATGNTIYF. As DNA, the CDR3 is TGTGCCAGCAGCCAAGCCTGGGCAACTGGAAACACCATATATTTT.

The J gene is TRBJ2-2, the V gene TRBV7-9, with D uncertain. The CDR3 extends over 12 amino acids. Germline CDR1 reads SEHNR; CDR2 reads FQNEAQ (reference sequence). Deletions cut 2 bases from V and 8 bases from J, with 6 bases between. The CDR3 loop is CASSLRAGELFF. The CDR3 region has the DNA TGTGCCAGCAGCTTAAGGGCTGGGGAGCTGTTTTTT.

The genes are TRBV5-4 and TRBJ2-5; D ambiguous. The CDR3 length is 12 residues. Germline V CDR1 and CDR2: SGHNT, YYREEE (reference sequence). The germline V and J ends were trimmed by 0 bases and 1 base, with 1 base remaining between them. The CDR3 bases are TGTGCCAGCAGCTTGGCCCAAGAGACCCAGTACTTC. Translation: CASSLAQETQYF.

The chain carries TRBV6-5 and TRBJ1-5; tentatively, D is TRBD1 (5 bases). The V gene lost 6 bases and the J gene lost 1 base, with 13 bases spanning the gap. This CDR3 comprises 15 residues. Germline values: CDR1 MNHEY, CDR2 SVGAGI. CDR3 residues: CASRRRQSSNQPQHF. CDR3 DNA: TGTGCCAGCAGGCGGAGACAGTCAAGCAATCAGCCCCAGCATTTT.

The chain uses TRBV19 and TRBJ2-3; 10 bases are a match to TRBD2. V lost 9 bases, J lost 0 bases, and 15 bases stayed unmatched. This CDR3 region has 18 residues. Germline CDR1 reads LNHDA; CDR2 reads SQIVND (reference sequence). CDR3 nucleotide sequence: TGTGCCAGCGGCCAAGGACTAGCGGACCTAGCTAGCACAGATACGCAGTATTTT. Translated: CASGQGLADLASTDTQYF.